What follows describes a single T cell receptor beta chain. Its antigen is currently unknown. It may be a read error: a sequence one base away is much more abundant. The sample originates from a study of tumor-infiltrating lymphocytes in primary liver carcinoma. It was from roughly 20-30 mg of unsorted bulk tissue that RNA and DNA were co-extracted. Making TCR beta cDNA involved roughly 500 ng total RNA and a constant-region primer. Slightly modified ARM-PCR, run as three nested multiplex PCR rounds, produced the TCR beta libraries. TRBV1-TRBV30 forward primers and a C-beta reverse primer were used in the first two PCR rounds, which each ran for approximately 9 cycles. TCRdb redid the calling of the multiplex PCR reads with MiXCR, one entry per CDR3 protein. Found here are around 56,000 distinct CDR3 sequences, 71% of them singletons; the top ten hold 57%. Whole-study results and caveats: Blood's top-250-clone fraction was significantly lower than that of tumors (p = 0.039). Tumor-adjacent and tumor-blood pairs shared a smaller degree of overlap than tumor region pairs.

The CDR3 consists of 16 residues. CDR1 is GTSNPN and CDR2 is SVGIG in the germline V gene (reference sequence). This chain links TRBV30 with TRBJ1-2; the match to TRBD1 covers 9 bases. Source material: liver tumor tissue from sampling region 2. The subset here: tumor region T2, inferior pole. The sequence was collected from a man aged 35 to 55 with primary liver carcinoma and hepatitis B virus infection. Here the CDR3 DNA reads TGTGTCTGGAGCTCTGGGGACAGGGAATTTACCTATGGCTACACCTTC. This sequence encodes CVWSSGDREFTYGYTF.